The next 10 T cell receptor beta chains were all read from a single sample in a study of human T cells and chemical hapten exposure. TCRdb processed the RACE reads anew with MiXCR; each CDR3 protein has one entry. Of approximately 160,000 distinct CDR3 sequences detected, around a quarter appear once; the ten largest clones hold 2.1%. Time point of the sample: patch test 3, about 24 weeks after DPC sensitization. Specified treatment: therapeutic diphenylcyclopropenone sensitization with weekly scalp DPC. The sequenced sample was whole blood, obtained in connection with sensitization to the hapten diphenylcyclopropenone (DPC). The source of these receptors is a woman between 18 and 29 years old with alopecia areata. Some clones in this sample may be carry-over from other donors' samples.

This chain links TRBV12-5 with TRBJ2-1; 7 positions match TRBD1. J was trimmed by 3 bases and V by 5 bases; bases with no gene match: 7. CDR1 is LGHNT and CDR2 is FRNRAP in the germline V gene. CDR3 length equals 15 residues. CDR3 nucleotide sequence: TGTGCTAGTGGTACAGGGGCAGGGGTCTACAATGAGCAGTTCTTC. The encoded protein is CASGTGAGVYNEQFF.

This clonotype was counted between two and nine times. The chain carries TRBV6-5 and TRBJ2-1, with TRBD1 matching over 7 bases. The CDR3 consists of 17 residues. V gave up 5 bases and J gave up 1 base; unmatched junction bases: 11. CDR1 and CDR2 (germline): MNHEY, SVGAGI. The CDR3 loop reads CASSPGRDSASYNEQFF. The CDR3, as DNA: TGTGCCAGCAGTCCAGGTCGGGACAGCGCATCCTACAATGAGCAGTTCTTC.

This chain links TRBV20-1 with TRBJ2-5; either TRBD1 or TRBD2 may fit D (5 bases each). The CDR3 covers 14 residues. The V gene lost 2 bases and the J gene lost 5 bases, with 15 bases spanning the gap. Germline V CDR1 and CDR2: DFQATT, SNEGSKA (reference sequence). Written as DNA, the CDR3 is TGCAGTGCTAGATCCGGGGCCCCTCGGGAGACCCAGTACTTC. Translation gives CSARSGAPRETQYF.

Written as DNA, the CDR3 is TGTGCCAGCAGTTTTAGAAGCTCCTACAATGAGCAGTTCTTC. This codes for CASSFRSSYNEQFF. The J gene is TRBJ2-1, the V gene TRBV12-3 or TRBV12-4, with D unclear. CDR3 length: 14 residues. V was clipped by 3 bases and J by 0 bases, with 6 bases between them.

This clonotype was counted only a few times. The chain combines TRBV5-1 with TRBJ2-1; a weak D match, TRBD2 (7 bases). This CDR3 is 14 amino acids long. Trimming shortened V by 7 bases and J by 6 bases, and 17 bases separated the two germline ends. CDR1 is SGHRS and CDR2 is YFSETQ in the germline V gene. CDR3 sequence: CASSLGGAVNEQFF. The CDR3 region has the DNA TGCGCCAGCTCCTTGGGGGGGGCGGTCAATGAGCAGTTCTTC.

The chain recombines TRBV6-2 or TRBV6-3 with TRBJ2-7, with no clear D. Trimming left V 8 bases short and J 0 bases short, with 14 bases between. Germline values: CDR1 MNHEY, CDR2 SVGEGT. The CDR3 loop spans 14 amino acids. CDR3 loop: CASEKALSSYEQYF. CDR3 nucleotides: TGTGCCAGCGAAAAAGCCCTGAGCTCCTACGAGCAGTACTTC.

The genes are TRBV5-6 and TRBJ2-7, with D uncertain. With 6 bases removed from V and 3 bases from J, the gap between germline ends came to 19 bases. From germline, CDR1 is SGHDT and CDR2 YYEEEE. CDR3 size: 15 residues. Written as DNA, the CDR3 is TGTGCCAGCACCGAAATTGAGAAGGGTGACTACGAGCAGTACTTC. Its translation: CASTEIEKGDYEQYF.

The V gene is TRBV4-1, the J gene TRBJ2-1; the match to TRBD2 covers 9 bases. Germline V gene lookup returns CDR1 MGHRA and CDR2 YSYEKL. This CDR3 is 16 amino acids long. Trimming removed 3 bases from V and 5 bases from J; junction bases left unmatched: 8. CDR3 in DNA: TGCGCCAGCAGCCAGTCCATAGCGGGAGCGAACAATGAGCAGTTCTTC. Translation gives CASSQSIAGANNEQFF.

In this sample, this clonotype turned up a few times. The CDR3 protein is CAISPLTGVNYGYTF. The CDR3 DNA follows: TGTGCCATCAGTCCACTCACAGGGGTCAACTATGGCTACACCTTC. V usage is TRBV10-3 and J usage is TRBJ1-2, with 7 nucleotides matching TRBD1. CDR3 size: 15 residues. With 5 bases clipped from V and 2 bases from J, the junction kept 8 bases outside the gene matches. CDR1 ENHRY and CDR2 SYGVKD come from the germline V gene.

This chain joins TRBV20-1 and TRBJ1-1; TRBD1 might be the D (5 bases). Trimming took 1 base from V and 3 from J, leaving 15 bases between them. Germline lookup yields CDR1 DFQATT and CDR2 SNEGSKA (reference sequence). This CDR3 comprises 15 residues. CDR3 protein: CSARGESGGDTEAFF. In nucleotides, the CDR3 is TGCAGTGCTAGAGGGGAAAGCGGGGGGGACACTGAAGCTTTCTTT.